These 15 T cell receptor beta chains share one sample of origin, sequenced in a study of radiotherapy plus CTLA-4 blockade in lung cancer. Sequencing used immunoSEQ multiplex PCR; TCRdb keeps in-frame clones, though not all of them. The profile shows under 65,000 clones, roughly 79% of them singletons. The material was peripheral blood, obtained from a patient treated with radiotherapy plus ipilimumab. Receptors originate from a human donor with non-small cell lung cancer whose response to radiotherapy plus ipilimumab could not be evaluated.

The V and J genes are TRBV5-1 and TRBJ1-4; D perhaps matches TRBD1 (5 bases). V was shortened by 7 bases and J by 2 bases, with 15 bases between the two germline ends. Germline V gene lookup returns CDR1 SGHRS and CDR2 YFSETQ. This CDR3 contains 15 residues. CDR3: CASANTGVTNEKLFF. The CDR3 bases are TGCGCCAGCGCGAATACAGGCGTCACTAATGAAAAACTGTTTTTT.

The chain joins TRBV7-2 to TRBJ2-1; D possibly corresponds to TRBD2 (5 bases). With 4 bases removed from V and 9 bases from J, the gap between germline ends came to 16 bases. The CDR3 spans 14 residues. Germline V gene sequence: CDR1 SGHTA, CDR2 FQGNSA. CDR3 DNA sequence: TGTGCCAGCAGCTCAACCCCGTGGGAGACTGAGCAGTTCTTC. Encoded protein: CASSSTPWETEQFF.

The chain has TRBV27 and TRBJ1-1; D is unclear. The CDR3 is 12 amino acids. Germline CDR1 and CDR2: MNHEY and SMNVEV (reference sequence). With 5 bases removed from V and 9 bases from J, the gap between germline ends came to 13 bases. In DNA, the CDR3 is TGTGCCAGCAGTCGCTGGGGAGAACAAGCTTTCTTT. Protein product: CASSRWGEQAFF.

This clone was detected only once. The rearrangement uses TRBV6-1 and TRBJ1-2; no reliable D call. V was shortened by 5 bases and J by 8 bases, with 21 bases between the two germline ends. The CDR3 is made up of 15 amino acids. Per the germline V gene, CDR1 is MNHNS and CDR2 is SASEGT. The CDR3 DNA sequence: TGTGCCAGCAGTACAAGAGGCCGATCGGAGGTAGGCTACACCTTC. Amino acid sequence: CASSTRGRSEVGYTF.

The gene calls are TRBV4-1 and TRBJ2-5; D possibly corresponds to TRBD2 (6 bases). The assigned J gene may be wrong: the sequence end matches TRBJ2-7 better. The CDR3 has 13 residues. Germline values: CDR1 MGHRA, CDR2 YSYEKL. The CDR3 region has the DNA TGCGCCAGCAGCCAAGGGAGGGGCAACGAGCAGTACTTC. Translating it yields CASSQGRGNEQYF.

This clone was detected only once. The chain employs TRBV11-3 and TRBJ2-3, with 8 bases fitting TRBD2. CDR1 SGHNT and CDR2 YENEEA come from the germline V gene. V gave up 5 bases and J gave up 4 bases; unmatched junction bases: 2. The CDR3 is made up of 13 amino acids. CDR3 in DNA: TGTGCCAGCAGCCGGGGGGGCGCAGATACGCAGTATTTT. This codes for CASSRGGADTQYF.

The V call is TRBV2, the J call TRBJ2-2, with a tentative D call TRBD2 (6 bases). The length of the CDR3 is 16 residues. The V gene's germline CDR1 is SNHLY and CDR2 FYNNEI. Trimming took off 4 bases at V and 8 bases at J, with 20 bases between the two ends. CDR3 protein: CASSARMIGSGGELFF. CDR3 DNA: TGTGCCAGCAGTGCCCGAATGATTGGGAGCGGGGGGGAGCTGTTTTTT.

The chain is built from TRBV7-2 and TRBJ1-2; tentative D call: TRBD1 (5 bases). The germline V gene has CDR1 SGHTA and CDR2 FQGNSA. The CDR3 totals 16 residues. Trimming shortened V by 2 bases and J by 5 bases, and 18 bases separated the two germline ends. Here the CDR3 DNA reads TGTGCCAGCAGCTTAAATGAGGGAGGGGCCCGGTATGGCTACACCTTC. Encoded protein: CASSLNEGGARYGYTF.

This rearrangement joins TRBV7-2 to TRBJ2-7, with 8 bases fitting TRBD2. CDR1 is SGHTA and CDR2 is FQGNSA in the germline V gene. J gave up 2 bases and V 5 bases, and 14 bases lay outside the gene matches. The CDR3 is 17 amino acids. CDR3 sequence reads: CASSLMSGSGGAYEQYF. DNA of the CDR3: TGTGCCAGCAGCCTTATGTCGGGCAGCGGGGGAGCCTACGAGCAGTACTTC.

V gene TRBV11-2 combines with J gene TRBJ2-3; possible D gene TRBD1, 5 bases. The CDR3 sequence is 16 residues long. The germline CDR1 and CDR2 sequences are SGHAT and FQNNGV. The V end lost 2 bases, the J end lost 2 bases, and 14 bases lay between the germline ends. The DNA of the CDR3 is TGTGCCAGCAGCTTACAGGGTCTCTCCTCCACAGATACGCAGTATTTT. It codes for CASSLQGLSSTDTQYF.

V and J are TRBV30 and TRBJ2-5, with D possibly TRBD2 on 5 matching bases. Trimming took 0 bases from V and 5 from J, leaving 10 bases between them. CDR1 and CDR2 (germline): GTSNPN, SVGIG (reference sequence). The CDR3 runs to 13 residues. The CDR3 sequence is CAWSVEGSETQYF. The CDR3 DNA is TGTGCCTGGAGTGTAGAGGGCTCGGAGACCCAGTACTTC.

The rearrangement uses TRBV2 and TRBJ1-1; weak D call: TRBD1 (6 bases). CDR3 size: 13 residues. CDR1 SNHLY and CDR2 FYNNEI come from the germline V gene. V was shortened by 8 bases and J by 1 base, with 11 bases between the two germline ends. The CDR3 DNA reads TGTGCCAGCCGGGGGGGCGCGAACACTGAAGCTTTCTTT. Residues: CASRGGANTEAFF.

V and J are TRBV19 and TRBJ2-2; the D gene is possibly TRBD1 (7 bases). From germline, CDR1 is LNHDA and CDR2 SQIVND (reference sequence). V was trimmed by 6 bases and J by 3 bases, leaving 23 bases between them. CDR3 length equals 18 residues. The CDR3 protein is CASRSSIFRRGDTGELFF. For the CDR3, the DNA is TGTGCCAGTAGGAGTAGTATTTTCCGCAGGGGGGACACCGGGGAGCTGTTTTTT. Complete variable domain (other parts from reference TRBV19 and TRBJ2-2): DGGITQSPKYLFRKEGQNVTLSCEQNLNHDAMYWYRQDPGQGLRLIYYSQIVNDFQKGDIAEGYSVSREKKESFPLTVTSAQKNPTAFYLCASRSSIFRRGDTGELFFGEGSRLTVL.

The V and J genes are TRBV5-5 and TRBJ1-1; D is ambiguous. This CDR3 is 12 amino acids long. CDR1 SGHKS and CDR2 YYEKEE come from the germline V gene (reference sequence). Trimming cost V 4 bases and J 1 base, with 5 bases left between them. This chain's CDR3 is CASSLWNTEAFF. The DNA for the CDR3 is TGTGCCAGCAGCCTGTGGAACACTGAAGCTTTCTTT.

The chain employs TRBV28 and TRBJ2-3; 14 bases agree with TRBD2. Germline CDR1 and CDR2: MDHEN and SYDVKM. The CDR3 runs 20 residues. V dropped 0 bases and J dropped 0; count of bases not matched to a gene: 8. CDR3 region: CASSLWGLAGVLSSTDTQYF. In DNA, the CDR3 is TGTGCCAGCAGTTTATGGGGACTAGCGGGAGTTCTTTCTAGCACAGATACGCAGTATTTT.